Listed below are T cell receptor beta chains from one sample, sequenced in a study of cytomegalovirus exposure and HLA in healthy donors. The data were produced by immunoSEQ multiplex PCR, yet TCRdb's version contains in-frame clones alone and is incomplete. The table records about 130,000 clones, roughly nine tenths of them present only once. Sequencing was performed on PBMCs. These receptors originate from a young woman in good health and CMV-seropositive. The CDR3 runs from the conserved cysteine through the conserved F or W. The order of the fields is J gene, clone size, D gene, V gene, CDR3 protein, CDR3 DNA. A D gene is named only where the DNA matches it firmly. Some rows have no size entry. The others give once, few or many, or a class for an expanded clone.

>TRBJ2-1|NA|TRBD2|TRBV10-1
CASSKRGGYNEQFF
TGCGCCAGCAGTAAGCGGGGGGGCTACAATGAGCAGTTCTTC
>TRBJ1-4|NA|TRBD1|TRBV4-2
CASSQDLRDSPSNEKLFF
TGTGCCAGCAGCCAAGATCTACGGGACAGTCCGAGTAATGAAAAACTGTTTTTT
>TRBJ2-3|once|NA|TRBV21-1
CASSKEGLGQFHLRADTQYF
TGTGCCAGCAGCAAAGAGGGATTGGGACAGTTTCATCTCCGTGCGGATACGCAGTATTTT
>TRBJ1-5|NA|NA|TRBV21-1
CASSKPEQGSNQPQHF
TGTGCCAGCAGCAAGCCTGAACAGGGGAGCAATCAGCCCCAGCATTTT
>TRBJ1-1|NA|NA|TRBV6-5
CASYRGQNTEAFF
TGTGCCAGCTATAGGGGCCAGAACACTGAAGCTTTCTTT
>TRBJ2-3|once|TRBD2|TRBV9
CASSVDAGDRTDTQYF
TGTGCCAGCAGCGTAGATGCGGGGGACCGCACAGATACGCAGTATTTT
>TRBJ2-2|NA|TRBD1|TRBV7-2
CASSLDRANTGELFF
TGTGCCAGCAGCCTGGACAGGGCTAACACCGGGGAGCTGTTTTTT
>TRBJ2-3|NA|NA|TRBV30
CAWSPGTSTDTQYF
TGTGCCTGGAGCCCCGGGACTAGCACAGATACGCAGTATTTT
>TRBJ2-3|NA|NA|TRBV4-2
CASSRNEAGTDTQYF
TGTGCCAGCAGTAGAAACGAGGCTGGGACAGATACGCAGTATTTT
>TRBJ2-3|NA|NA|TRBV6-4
CASSAGGWTDTQYF
TGTGCCAGCAGTGCGGGGGGCTGGACAGATACGCAGTATTTT
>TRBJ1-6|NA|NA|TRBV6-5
CASSYSREAYNSPLHF
TGTGCCAGCAGTTACTCGAGGGAAGCCTATAATTCACCCCTCCACTTT
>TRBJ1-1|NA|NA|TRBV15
CATSRANGEAFF
TGTGCCACCAGCAGAGCGAACGGTGAAGCTTTCTTT
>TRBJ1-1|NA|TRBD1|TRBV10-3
CAIRGQGADGAFF
TGTGCCATCAGGGGACAGGGGGCCGATGGAGCTTTCTTT